This note documents a single T cell receptor beta chain sequence. What it recognizes is unknown. The record originates from a study of regulatory T cells in long-lasting Graves disease. Whole-study findings and limits: TRBV28, TRBJ1-2 and TRBJ2-5 were segments that persistent disease favored.

The time point denotes: newly diagnosed GD, antithyroid drugs for less than 3 months. Extracted RNA from PBMCs served as the source of the TCR library. CDR3 length: 16 residues. V was pared by 8 bases and J by 0 bases, with 8 bases of the junction left unmatched. The V gene's germline CDR1 is MNHNS and CDR2 SASEGT. Building the TCR beta libraries relied on iRepertoire HTBI primers, and CDR3 regions underwent Arm-PCR. TCRdb re-called the multiplex PCR reads through MiXCR, storing one row per CDR3 protein. The profile covers roughly 420,000 distinct CDR3 sequences, with 15% to 20% appearing a single time and about 10% taken by the ten largest. Another study also made use of these data, one on T cells in Graves' hyperthyroidism and ophthalmopathy. That paper notes: HTBI primers were the set used in a first-round RT-PCR of the TCR CDR3.

The sequences come from peripheral blood mononuclear cells (PBMCs), collected at new diagnosis, from a patient treated with antithyroid drugs. This receptor was identified in a woman in her twenties or thirties with Graves disease. This chain uses TRBV6-1 with TRBJ2-2; TRBD2 agrees at 8 bases. CDR3 in amino acids: CASRVVAGTNTGELFF. DNA of the CDR3: TGTGCCAGCCGGGTTGTAGCGGGAACGAACACCGGGGAGCTGTTTTTT.